This TCR beta chain is drawn from a study of cytomegalovirus exposure and HLA in healthy donors. From germline, CDR1 is SGHNT and CDR2 YENEEA. The junction had 10 bases not matched to a gene; V was cut back by 5 bases and J by 7 bases. There are 14 residues in the CDR3. 13 Jbeta primers and 60 Vbeta primers were used for the PCR. TCRdb's table, derived via immunoSEQ multiplex PCR, lists solely in-frame clones and lacks some. The sample contains roughly 84,000 clones, 60% to 85% of which appear only once. Regarding the study as a whole: Highest at DRB1 and lowest at HLA-C, TCR association rates differed among HLA loci in a later analysis. A prior analysis recorded that most TCR beta V segments were productive about 90% or about 30% of the time. Association of about 17,000 TCR beta sequences with HLA alleles was found at 0.05 false discovery rate in a later analysis.

To note about this clone: Its antigen is not known.

This chain uses TRBV11-3 with TRBJ2-5, with 7 bases matching TRBD1. The sequencing sample was made of PBMCs. The source of this sequence is a male donor in good health and CMV-seropositive. As DNA, the CDR3 is TGTGCCAGCAGCACCAGGACAGGACCGGGGACCCAGTACTTC. It specifies CASSTRTGPGTQYF.